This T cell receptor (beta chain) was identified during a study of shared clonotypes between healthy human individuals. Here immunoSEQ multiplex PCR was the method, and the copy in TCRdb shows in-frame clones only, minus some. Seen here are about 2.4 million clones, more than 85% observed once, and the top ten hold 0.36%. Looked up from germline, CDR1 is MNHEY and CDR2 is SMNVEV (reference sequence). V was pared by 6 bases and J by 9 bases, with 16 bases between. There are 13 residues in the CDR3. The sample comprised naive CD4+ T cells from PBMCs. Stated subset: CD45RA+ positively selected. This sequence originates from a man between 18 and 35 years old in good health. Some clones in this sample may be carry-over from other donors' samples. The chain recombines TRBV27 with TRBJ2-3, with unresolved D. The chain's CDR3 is CASRYYPDSTQYF. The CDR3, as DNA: TGTGCCAGCAGGTATTACCCGGATTCCACGCAGTATTTT.